The clone carrying this T cell receptor beta chain was detected a few times. Its antigen is unidentified. The sample originates from a study of cytomegalovirus exposure and HLA in healthy donors. In the PCR, 60 Vbeta and 13 Jbeta primers were used. Measured with immunoSEQ multiplex PCR; TCRdb has only the in-frame clones, and not every one. Found here are around 200,000 clones, roughly 87% of them singletons; the top ten hold around 1.6%. Study results and limitations: Later on, a genetic analysis was performed. It linked a missense variant in DCLRE1C with V- and J-gene trimming of TCR beta.

Sequencing was done on a sample of PBMCs. The receptor comes from a man between 50 and 59 years old in good health and CMV-seronegative.

In nucleotides, the CDR3 is TGTGCCAGTAGTATGGGACAGGGGAGATGGAACACTGAAGCTTTCTTT. The encoded protein is CASSMGQGRWNTEAFF. The chain combines TRBV19 with TRBJ1-1; 10 nucleotides match TRBD1. The CDR3 totals 16 residues. Trimming cost V 3 bases and J 1 base; bases outside gene matches: 5. Germline V gives CDR1 LNHDA, CDR2 SQIVND (reference sequence).